Below are 23 T cell receptor beta chains sequenced from a single sample in a study of T cell changes during pregnancy in multiple sclerosis. Assay: immunoSEQ multiplex PCR; the TCRdb copy retains only in-frame clones and omits some. This table has approximately 92,000 clones, 85% to 95% appearing once. Source: peripheral blood, taken in the first trimester of pregnancy. The receptors were sampled from a female donor with multiple sclerosis, enrolled in a pregnancy study.

This sequence joins TRBV29-1 and TRBJ2-1; TRBD1 agrees at 9 bases. This CDR3 has 17 residues. Germline V lookup: CDR1 SQVTM, CDR2 ANQGSEA. V lost 4 bases and J lost 9; bases outside the gene matches: 19. The CDR3 region is CSVARNLRGDRAFEQFF. CDR3 sequence (DNA): TGCAGCGTTGCTCGTAACTTGAGGGGGGACAGGGCTTTTGAGCAGTTCTTC.

J is TRBJ2-1 and V is TRBV7-2, with 7 bases fitting TRBD2. Germline CDR1 and CDR2: SGHTA and FQGNSA. The length of the CDR3 is 15 residues. The junction had 10 bases not matched to a gene; V was cut back by 5 bases and J by 6 bases. The CDR3 DNA sequence: TGTGCCAGCAGCCCCATGACTAGCTGGGTCAATGAGCAGTTCTTC. Protein sequence: CASSPMTSWVNEQFF.

The gene calls are TRBV28 and TRBJ2-7; perhaps TRBD1 as D (6 bases). With 5 bases removed from V and 1 base from J, the gap between germline ends came to 12 bases. The CDR3 is 14 residues long. Germline V CDR1 and CDR2: MDHEN, SYDVKM. CDR3 region: CASSTGSKSYEQYF. CDR3 DNA sequence: TGTGCCAGCAGTACAGGGAGTAAGTCCTACGAGCAGTACTTC.

The J gene is TRBJ2-6, the V gene TRBV6-1; 9 positions agree with TRBD1. The CDR3 loop spans 15 amino acids. The ends lost 6 bases at V and 12 bases at J; junction bases unmatched: 12. Germline V CDR1 and CDR2: MNHNS, SASEGT. DNA for the CDR3: TGTGCCAGCAGCCACCGGGACAGGGAGAAGGTCGTCCTGACTTTC. This codes for CASSHRDREKVVLTF.

The chain joins TRBV15 to TRBJ2-6, with D perhaps TRBD2 (5 bases). Trimming removed 0 bases from V and 1 base from J, with 7 bases in between. The CDR3 has 16 amino acids. CDR1 and CDR2 from the germline V gene are LNHNV and YYDKDF (reference sequence). The CDR3 spells CATSRDRESGANVLTF. CDR3 DNA: TGTGCCACCAGCAGAGATCGGGAATCTGGGGCCAACGTCCTGACTTTC.

The genes are TRBV19 and TRBJ2-6; 9 nucleotides line up with TRBD1. Trimming cost V 5 bases and J 2 bases; bases outside gene matches: 10. Looked up from germline, CDR1 is LNHDA and CDR2 is SQIVND (reference sequence). The CDR3 has 18 amino acids. The CDR3 region is CASSGRTGVYPGANVLTF. The CDR3 DNA reads as TGTGCCAGTAGTGGCCGGACAGGGGTCTATCCTGGGGCCAACGTCCTGACTTTC.

The genes are TRBV7-9 and TRBJ1-1; 8 nucleotides align to TRBD1. The germline V gene has CDR1 SEHNR and CDR2 FQNEAQ (reference sequence). This CDR3 spans 14 amino acids. V gave up 3 bases and J gave up 1 base; unmatched junction bases: 1. The CDR3, as DNA: TGTGCCAGCAGCTTCGACAGGGGGAACACTGAAGCTTTCTTT. This gives the protein CASSFDRGNTEAFF.

The table lists this clone with a count of one. The chain employs TRBV9 and TRBJ1-3, with 7 bases identical to TRBD1. CDR1 and CDR2 from the germline V gene are SGDLS and YYNGEE. Trimming took 0 bases from V and 0 from J; bases not matched to a gene: 3. This CDR3 contains 16 residues. CDR3 bases: TGTGCCAGCAGCGTAGAGGGGGCATACTCTGGAAACACCATATATTTT. It translates to CASSVEGAYSGNTIYF.

The chain links TRBV6-5 to TRBJ2-7, with 7 bases identical to TRBD1. V lost 6 bases and J lost 5; bases outside the gene matches: 10. This CDR3 is built from 14 residues. Per germline, CDR1 MNHEY and CDR2 SVGAGI. The CDR3 protein is CASSPAQGWHEQYF. The CDR3 coding sequence is TGTGCCAGCAGCCCCGCACAGGGGTGGCACGAGCAGTACTTC.

The rearrangement links TRBV15 to TRBJ1-5; 8 nucleotides align to TRBD1. V was pared by 1 base and J by 6 bases, with 11 bases of the junction left unmatched. Germline V lookup: CDR1 LNHNV, CDR2 YYDKDF (reference sequence). The CDR3 is 17 residues long. The CDR3 region is CATSRATLQGAIQPQHF. The CDR3 coding sequence is TGTGCCACCAGCAGAGCCACCCTGCAGGGGGCAATTCAGCCCCAGCATTTT.

This clone was detected only a few times. The V gene is TRBV5-1, the J gene TRBJ2-4, with 9 bases lining up with TRBD2. The J segment lost 0 bases and the V segment lost 0 bases, leaving 10 bases of the junction unmatched. There are 19 residues in the CDR3. CDR1 is SGHRS, CDR2 YFSETQ, per germline. Here the CDR3 reads CASSLGNTGTSLAKNIQYF. CDR3 sequence (DNA): TGCGCCAGCAGCTTGGGAAATACCGGGACTAGCCTAGCCAAAAACATTCAGTACTTC.

The chain combines TRBV6-5 with TRBJ1-2; 7 bases match TRBD1. V trimming: 2 bases; J trimming: 7 bases; junction bases outside the gene matches: 4. Germline V gene data show CDR1 as MNHEY and CDR2 as SVGAGI. The CDR3 contains 13 residues. The DNA of the CDR3 is TGTGCCAGCAGTTACGGACAGGAACTTGGCTACACCTTC. Protein sequence: CASSYGQELGYTF.

This chain connects TRBV28 to TRBJ1-4; the D gene is possibly TRBD1 (5 bases). The ends were cut back, 3 bases at V and 5 bases at J, with 13 bases in the middle. This CDR3 has 15 residues. CDR1 is MDHEN, CDR2 SYDVKM, per germline. The chain's CDR3 is CASSFSRVENEKLFF. In DNA form, the CDR3 reads TGTGCCAGCAGTTTTTCCAGGGTAGAAAATGAAAAACTGTTTTTT.

V and J are TRBV7-9 and TRBJ2-7, with 7 bases aligning to TRBD1. The germline CDR1 and CDR2 sequences are SEHNR and FQNEAQ (reference sequence). This CDR3 spans 15 amino acids. Losses at the gene ends were 5 bases for V and 4 bases for J; bases not matched to a gene: 11. The CDR3 sequence is CASSEVTGFLYEQYF. CDR3 nucleotides: TGTGCCAGCAGCGAAGTGACAGGGTTTTTGTACGAGCAGTACTTC.

The chain employs TRBV7-9 and TRBJ2-3; D ambiguous. This CDR3 spans 14 amino acids. V lost 0 bases and J lost 2, with 6 bases in between. CDR1 is SEHNR, CDR2 FQNEAQ, per germline (reference sequence). The CDR3 reads CASSLAGPTDTQYF. CDR3 coding DNA: TGTGCCAGCAGCTTAGCGGGCCCCACAGATACGCAGTATTTT.

The genes are TRBV14 and TRBJ2-7, with a tentative D call TRBD1 (7 bases). Trimming took 4 bases from V and 2 from J, leaving 12 bases between them. This CDR3 region has 14 residues. The germline CDR1 and CDR2 sequences are SGHDN and FVKESK. The CDR3 DNA follows: TGTGCCAGCAGCCCCAGGGGGGATACCTACGAGCAGTACTTC. Protein sequence: CASSPRGDTYEQYF.

V and J are TRBV28 and TRBJ2-3, with D perhaps matching TRBD2 (6 bases). The CDR3 contains 22 residues. Germline lookup yields CDR1 MDHEN and CDR2 SYDVKM. Trimming took off 7 bases at V and 0 bases at J, with 35 bases between the two ends. In nucleotides, the CDR3 is TGTGCCAGCAAAATTCGGCTAGCGAGGATTACCAAAACTCGTTCTAGCACAGATACGCAGTATTTT. This encodes CASKIRLARITKTRSSTDTQYF.

This clone was seen once. This chain uses TRBV28 with TRBJ2-1; maybe TRBD1 (6 bases). This CDR3 comprises 13 residues. The V gene lost 9 bases and the J gene lost 4 bases, with 13 bases spanning the gap. CDR1 and CDR2 (germline): MDHEN, SYDVKM. CDR3 loop: CASRGQTYNEQFF. The CDR3 DNA reads TGTGCCAGTAGAGGACAGACATACAATGAGCAGTTCTTC. Full variable domain (missing parts from reference TRBV28 and TRBJ2-1): DVKVTQSSRYLVKRTGEKVFLECVQDMDHENMFWYRQDPGLGLRLIYFSYDVKMKEKGDIPEGYSVSREKKERFSLILESASTNQTSMYLCASRGQTYNEQFFGPGTRLTVL.

CDR3 DNA: TGTGCCAGCAGTTTGACTAGTAACGGGGAGCTGTTTTTT. Translating it yields CASSLTSNGELFF. The chain couples TRBV28 to TRBJ2-2; D may be TRBD2 (6 bases). The V gene lost 3 bases and the J gene lost 7 bases, with 9 bases spanning the gap. The CDR3 runs to 13 residues. CDR1 is MDHEN, CDR2 SYDVKM, per germline.

This chain uses TRBV30 with TRBJ2-5; maybe TRBD2 (6 bases). The ends were cut back, 1 base at V and 3 bases at J, with 12 bases in the middle. The CDR3 sequence is 14 residues long. Germline V gene sequence: CDR1 GTSNPN, CDR2 SVGIG (reference sequence). CDR3 amino acids: CAWSAGDSEETQYF. The CDR3 coding sequence is TGTGCCTGGAGTGCGGGGGACTCCGAAGAGACCCAGTACTTC.

The chain employs TRBV28 and TRBJ1-1, with TRBD1 matching over 8 bases. The germline V gene encodes CDR1 MDHEN and CDR2 SYDVKM. This CDR3 spans 15 amino acids. V lost 0 bases and J lost 2; bases outside the gene matches: 2. CDR3 protein: CASSLWSGGNTEAFF. CDR3 in DNA: TGTGCCAGCAGTTTATGGTCAGGGGGCAACACTGAAGCTTTCTTT.

The chain combines TRBV9 with TRBJ2-7; possible D gene TRBD2, 6 bases. Germline values: CDR1 SGDLS, CDR2 YYNGEE. The CDR3 covers 15 residues. Trimming shortened V by 1 base and J by 5 bases, and 16 bases separated the two germline ends. The CDR3 DNA reads as TGTGCCAGCAGCGTAAGCGGGCGAGGAGATCACGAGCAGTACTTC. Its protein product is CASSVSGRGDHEQYF.

J is TRBJ2-7 and V is TRBV7-3; 8 bases line up with TRBD2. Germline V gene sequence: CDR1 SGHTA, CDR2 FQGTGA. J lost 3 bases, V lost 2 bases, and 3 bases had no gene match. The length of the CDR3 is 14 residues. CDR3 nucleotides: TGTGCCAGCAGCTTAGGGGCGGGGGGCTACGAGCAGTACTTC. Translated: CASSLGAGGYEQYF.